This T cell receptor (beta chain) was sequenced during a study of beta chain features in type 1 diabetes. Reverse transcription of all isolated RNA meant that expressed TCRB transcripts were sequenced. Sequenced by immunoSEQ multiplex PCR; TCRdb stores in-frame clones only, minus some. Of fewer than 300,000 clones in the sample, roughly a tenth are singletons; the top ten hold 0.017%. The CDR3 consists of 15 residues. The germline gives CDR1 KGHSH, CDR2 LQKENI. V lost 3 bases, J lost 6 bases, and 11 bases stayed unmatched. Study conclusions and caveats: Moderately but significantly shorter TCRB CDR3s were found in Type 1 diabetes patients in all four CD4+ subsets.

This clone has just a few counts. The antigen remains unidentified. The rearrangement uses TRBV18 and TRBJ2-7; 7 nucleotides line up with TRBD1. Sequencing input: naive CD4+ T cells from blood. This clonotype was sampled from a man younger than 45 with type 1 diabetes. The CDR3 sequence: CASSPGDSAWREQYF. CDR3 DNA sequence: TGTGCCAGCTCACCCGGGGACAGCGCGTGGCGCGAGCAGTACTTC.